This is a list of T cell receptor beta chains from one sample in a study of blood T cell repertoires in COVID-19. The repertoire was sequenced with immunoSEQ multiplex PCR; TCRdb's copy has only in-frame clones and lacks some. The data contain around 300,000 clones, about 86% of them seen just once; the ten biggest clones take up roughly 14%. Sequencing was performed on peripheral blood. All receptors come from a woman aged 70-85 years with COVID-19, enrolled during active disease. Both conserved end residues are trimmed from each CDR3. Fields, in order: CDR3 length, J gene, V gene, clone size, CDR3 protein. Clone size is not always given. Where it is, it says once, few, many or a class for expanded clones.

length: 13
J: TRBJ2-3
V: TRBV24-1
size: -
CDR3: ATSDPRQGGDTQY

length: 11
J: TRBJ2-7
V: TRBV9
size: -
CDR3: ASSVVGTSEQY

length: 12
J: TRBJ2-5
V: TRBV6-6
size: -
CDR3: ASSFGTVQETQY

length: 12
J: TRBJ1-1
V: TRBV28
size: -
CDR3: ASLYGGRGAEAF

length: 12
J: TRBJ2-7
V: TRBV9
size: -
CDR3: ASSPGGLSYEQY

length: 11
J: TRBJ1-2
V: TRBV5-1
size: -
CDR3: ASSLVQGEGYT

length: 10
J: TRBJ2-3
V: TRBV18
size: -
CDR3: ASSPEGDTQY

length: 13
J: TRBJ2-7
V: TRBV3-1/TRBV3-2
size: -
CDR3: ASSQDSGGAYEQY

length: 13
J: TRBJ1-5
V: TRBV6-1
size: -
CDR3: ASSELAGSYQPQH

length: 12
J: TRBJ1-1
V: TRBV7-9
size: -
CDR3: ASSLYLQGTEAF

length: 14
J: TRBJ2-3
V: TRBV5-4
size: once
CDR3: ASSTGQGVLTDTQY

length: 15
J: TRBJ2-2
V: TRBV4-2
size: -
CDR3: ASSQGSLAGGTGELF

length: 13
J: TRBJ1-3
V: TRBV28
size: -
CDR3: ASSFIPYSGNTIY

length: 11
J: TRBJ2-1
V: TRBV5-4
size: -
CDR3: ASSLRGWHEQF

length: 13
J: TRBJ1-2
V: TRBV6-5
size: once
CDR3: ASSLGQGAWYGYT

length: 21
J: TRBJ1-5
V: TRBV23-1
size: -
CDR3: ASSQSNPTQWTGVSLHNQPQH

length: 14
J: TRBJ2-7
V: TRBV28
size: once
CDR3: ASTGLAGGDGYEQY

length: 14
J: TRBJ2-1
V: TRBV7-2
size: -
CDR3: ASSLRFRGEYNEQF

length: 13
J: TRBJ2-7
V: TRBV15
size: -
CDR3: ATSREPSPVYEQY

length: 12
J: TRBJ1-6
V: TRBV3-1/TRBV3-2
size: -
CDR3: ASSLGQGNSPLH

length: 12
J: TRBJ1-5
V: TRBV19
size: -
CDR3: ASQSTGPFQPQH

length: 14
J: TRBJ2-3
V: TRBV11-2
size: -
CDR3: ASSLGRGKATDTQY

length: 12
J: TRBJ1-2
V: TRBV6-5
size: -
CDR3: ASSPDWTGYGYT

length: 14
J: TRBJ2-7
V: TRBV5-4
size: -
CDR3: ASSGATGQGVNEQY

length: 11
J: TRBJ1-2
V: TRBV24-1
size: -
CDR3: ATTDGGAHGYT

length: 13
J: TRBJ2-7
V: TRBV6-2/TRBV6-3
size: -
CDR3: ASSPRGQGSYEQY

length: 13
J: TRBJ2-7
V: TRBV2
size: -
CDR3: ASSEGGGARYEQY

length: 9
J: TRBJ2-7
V: TRBV20-1
size: -
CDR3: SADRDYEQY

length: 13
J: TRBJ2-2
V: TRBV5-1
size: -
CDR3: ASSFENRGTGELF

length: 17
J: TRBJ2-3
V: TRBV2
size: -
CDR3: ASSEASGVTGGRADTQY